This note documents a single T cell receptor beta chain sequence. The entry originates in a study of blood T cell repertoires in COVID-19. Study-level information: Specimens from acute and convalescent COVID-19 originated in the United States, Italy and Spain. T cells, B-cell-depleted T cells, or PBMCs supplied cDNA or gDNA.

Original methodology: Reference gene primer amplification gave nucleated cell count estimates. This table comes from immunoSEQ multiplex PCR, and its TCRdb copy is limited to in-frame clones, with some not included. D and trimming were read from the DNA, whereas the V and J calls and clone size are those reported in that table. Seen here are under 250,000 clones, roughly 84% observed once, and the top ten hold 1.5%. The CDR3 is 12 amino acids. V shed 3 bases, J shed 9 bases, and the junction held 3 bases outside the gene matches. CDR1 MNHNS and CDR2 SASEGT come from the germline V gene. V gene TRBV6-1 combines with J gene TRBJ1-2, with 8 positions matching TRBD1. The material sequenced was peripheral blood. The sequence came from a woman aged 40 to 50 who had recovered from COVID-19. CDR3 nucleotides: TGTGCCAGCAGTGAGGACAGGGCACGCTACACCTTC. As protein: CASSEDRARYTF.